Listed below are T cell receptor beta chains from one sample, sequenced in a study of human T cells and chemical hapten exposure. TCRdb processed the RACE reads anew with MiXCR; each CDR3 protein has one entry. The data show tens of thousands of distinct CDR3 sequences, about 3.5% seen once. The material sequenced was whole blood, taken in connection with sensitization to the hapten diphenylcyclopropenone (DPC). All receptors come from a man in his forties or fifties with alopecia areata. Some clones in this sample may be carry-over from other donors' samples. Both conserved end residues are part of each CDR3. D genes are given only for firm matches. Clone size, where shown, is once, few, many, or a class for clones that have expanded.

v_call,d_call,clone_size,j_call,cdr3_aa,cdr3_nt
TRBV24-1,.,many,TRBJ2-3,CATSAPGGTDTQYF,TGTGCCACCAGTGCTCCAGGGGGCACAGATACGCAGTATTTT
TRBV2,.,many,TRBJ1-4,CASSGITTNEKLFF,TGTGCCAGCAGTGGTATCACAACTAATGAAAAACTGTTTTTT
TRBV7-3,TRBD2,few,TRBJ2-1,CASSFGGVGLVAHNEQFF,TGTGCCAGCAGCTTCGGTGGGGTAGGACTAGTCGCCCACAATGAGCAGTTCTTC
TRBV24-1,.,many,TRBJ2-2,CATSDLLRGSDTGELFF,TGTGCCACCAGTGATTTGTTGAGAGGGTCGGACACCGGGGAGCTGTTTTTT
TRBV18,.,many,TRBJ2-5,CASSPTGTVQETQYF,TGTGCCAGCTCACCAACGGGTACAGTACAAGAGACCCAGTACTTC
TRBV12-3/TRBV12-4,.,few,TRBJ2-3,CASSLNPRADTQYF,TGTGCCAGCAGTTTAAACCCGAGGGCAGATACGCAGTATTTT
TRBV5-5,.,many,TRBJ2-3,CASSLALKRDTQYF,TGTGCCAGCAGCTTGGCCTTGAAGAGGGATACGCAGTATTTT
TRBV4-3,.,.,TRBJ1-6,CASSRHLTENNSPLHF,TGCGCCAGCAGCCGACACTTAACAGAGAACAATTCACCCCTCCACTTT
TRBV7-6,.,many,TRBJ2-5,CASSSSGPETQYF,TGTGCCAGCAGCTCCTCGGGCCCAGAGACCCAGTACTTC
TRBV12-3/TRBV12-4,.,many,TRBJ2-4,CASSPQGSGAKNIQYF,TGTGCCAGCAGTCCACAGGGCTCAGGGGCCAAAAACATTCAGTACTTC
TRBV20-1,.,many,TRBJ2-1,CSARPGWEQITNEQFF,TGCAGTGCTAGACCGGGCTGGGAGCAGATCACCAATGAGCAGTTCTTC
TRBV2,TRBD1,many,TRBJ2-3,CASSAPTGESTDTQYF,TGTGCCAGCAGTGCCCCGACAGGGGAGAGCACAGATACGCAGTATTTT
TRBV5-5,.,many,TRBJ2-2,CASSPSPGELFF,TGTGCCAGCAGCCCGAGTCCCGGGGAGCTGTTTTTT
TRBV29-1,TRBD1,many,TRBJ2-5,CSVRDRGNQETQYF,TGCAGCGTCCGGGACAGGGGCAACCAAGAGACCCAGTACTTC
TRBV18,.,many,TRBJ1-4,CASSQNRAGNEKLFF,TGTGCCAGCTCACAGAACAGGGCTGGTAATGAAAAACTGTTTTTT
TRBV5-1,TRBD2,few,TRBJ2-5,CASSPLAGEQETQYF,TGCGCCAGCAGCCCCCTAGCGGGAGAACAAGAGACCCAGTACTTC
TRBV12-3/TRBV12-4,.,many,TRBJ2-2,CASSLGQGLNTGELFF,TGTGCCAGCAGTTTGGGACAAGGATTGAACACCGGGGAGCTGTTTTTT
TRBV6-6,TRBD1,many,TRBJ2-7,CASSPRDRGRDEQYF,TGTGCCAGCAGCCCCCGGGACAGGGGGAGGGACGAGCAGTACTTC
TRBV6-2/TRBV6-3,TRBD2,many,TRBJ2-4,CASSPLAGGPRENIQYF,TGTGCCAGCAGCCCCCTAGCGGGAGGGCCGCGGGAAAACATTCAGTACTTC
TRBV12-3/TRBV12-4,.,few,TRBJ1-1,CASTLSGLLNTEAFF,TGTGCCAGCACCCTATCGGGACTCCTGAACACTGAAGCTTTCTTT
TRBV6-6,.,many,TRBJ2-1,CASSYSRVYNEQFF,TGTGCCAGCAGTTACTCGCGCGTCTACAATGAGCAGTTCTTC
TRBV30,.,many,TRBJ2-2,CAWTVGWTGELFF,TGTGCCTGGACCGTCGGCTGGACCGGGGAGCTGTTTTTT
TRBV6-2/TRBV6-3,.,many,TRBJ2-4,CASSFERLAKNIQYF,TGTGCCAGCAGTTTCGAGAGGTTAGCCAAAAACATTCAGTACTTC
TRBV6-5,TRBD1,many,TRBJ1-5,CASRPQAGTGGNQPQHF,TGTGCCAGCAGACCCCAGGCCGGGACAGGGGGCAATCAGCCCCAGCATTTT
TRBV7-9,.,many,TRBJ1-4,CASSVVATNEKLFF,TGTGCCAGCAGTGTCGTTGCAACTAATGAAAAACTGTTTTTT
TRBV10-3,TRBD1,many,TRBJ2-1,CASRAPGQSVSEQFF,TGTGCCAGCAGAGCCCCGGGACAGTCCGTCAGTGAGCAGTTCTTC
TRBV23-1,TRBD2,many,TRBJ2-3,CASSQPYGRASTDTQYF,TGCGCCAGCAGTCAACCTTACGGGAGGGCTAGCACAGATACGCAGTATTTT
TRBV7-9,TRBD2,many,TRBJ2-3,CASSSTSGVVPYTDTQYF,TGTGCCAGCAGCTCAACTAGCGGGGTCGTACCTTACACAGATACGCAGTATTTT
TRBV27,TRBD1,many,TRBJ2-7,CASSLLGQGEREQYF,TGTGCCAGCAGTTTATTGGGACAGGGAGAACGGGAGCAGTACTTC
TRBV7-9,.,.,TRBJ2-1,CASSLIGTGVGQRTSGVSYNEQFF,TGTGCCAGCAGCTTAATTGGGACAGGGGTCGGTCAGAGGACTAGCGGAGTCTCCTACAATGAGCAGTTCTTC
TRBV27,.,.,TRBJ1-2,CASSLTAGSWYGYTF,TGTGCCAGCAGTTTAACGGCAGGGAGTTGGTATGGCTACACCTTC
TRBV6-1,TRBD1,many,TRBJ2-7,CASSLDRDEQYF,TGTGCCAGCAGTTTGGACAGGGACGAGCAGTACTTC
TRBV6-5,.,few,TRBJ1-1,CASSLTYGRFTEAFF,TGTGCCAGCAGTTTGACCTACGGACGGTTCACTGAAGCTTTCTTT
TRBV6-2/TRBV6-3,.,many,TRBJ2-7,CASSYADASSYEQYF,TGTGCCAGCAGTTACGCGGACGCGAGCTCCTACGAGCAGTACTTC
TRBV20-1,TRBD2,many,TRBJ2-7,CSARDPMSGSLYEQYF,TGCAGTGCTAGAGATCCGATGAGCGGGAGTTTATACGAGCAGTACTTC
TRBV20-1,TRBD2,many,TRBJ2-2,CSADGLAGPGELFF,TGCAGTGCTGACGGACTAGCGGGACCCGGGGAGCTGTTTTTT
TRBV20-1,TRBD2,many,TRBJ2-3,CSAKGGRADTQYF,TGCAGTGCTAAGGGCGGGAGGGCAGATACGCAGTATTTT
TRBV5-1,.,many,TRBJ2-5,CASSLGPTLQETQYF,TGCGCCAGCAGCTTGGGGCCTACCCTCCAAGAGACCCAGTACTTC
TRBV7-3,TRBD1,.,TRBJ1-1,CASSLTGQVRTEAFF,TGTGCCAGCAGCTTAACGGGACAGGTTAGGACTGAAGCTTTCTTT
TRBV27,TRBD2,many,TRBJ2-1,CASSLLGLAGGHEQFF,TGTGCCAGCAGTTTATTGGGACTAGCGGGGGGGCATGAGCAGTTCTTC
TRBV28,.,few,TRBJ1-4,CASSLRGTNEKLFF,TGTGCCAGCAGTTTACGGGGAACTAATGAAAAACTGTTTTTT
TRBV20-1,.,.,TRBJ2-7,CSARVVGEQYF,TGCAGTGCTAGAGTGGTGGGGGAGCAGTACTTC
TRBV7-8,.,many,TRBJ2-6,CASSLTGGGANVLTF,TGTGCCAGCAGCTTAACGGGCGGTGGGGCCAACGTCCTGACTTTC
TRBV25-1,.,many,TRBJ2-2,CASSLQGPGELFF,TGTGCCAGCAGCCTACAGGGTCCCGGGGAGCTGTTTTTT
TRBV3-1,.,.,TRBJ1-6,CASSHDNWGELSSPLHF,TGTGCCAGCAGCCATGACAATTGGGGGGAGTTGAGCTCACCCCTCCACTTT
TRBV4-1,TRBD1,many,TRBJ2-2,CASSQDLGQGSTGELFF,TGCGCCAGCAGCCAAGACCTGGGACAGGGATCCACCGGGGAGCTGTTTTTT
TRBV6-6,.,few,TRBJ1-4,CASSYSSGSGFDEKLFF,TGTGCCAGCAGTTACTCAAGTGGGAGTGGTTTTGATGAAAAACTGTTTTTT
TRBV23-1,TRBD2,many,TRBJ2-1,CASTPILRLAPSSYNEQFF,TGCGCCAGCACCCCCATCTTGCGACTAGCGCCTAGCTCCTACAATGAGCAGTTCTTC
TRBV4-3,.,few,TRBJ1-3,CAGRDCTVHSGNTIYF,TGCGCCGGACGGGACTGTACCGTTCACTCTGGAAACACCATATATTTT
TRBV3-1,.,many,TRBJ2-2,CASRPGPLVGELFF,TGTGCCAGCAGACCCGGGCCCCTCGTCGGGGAGCTGTTTTTT
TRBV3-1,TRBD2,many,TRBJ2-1,CASSQGGTSGSWQFF,TGTGCCAGCAGCCAAGGAGGGACTAGCGGGAGTTGGCAGTTCTTC
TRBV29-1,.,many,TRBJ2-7,CSVSSEYLSYEQYF,TGCAGCGTTTCTTCGGAGTACCTCTCCTACGAGCAGTACTTC
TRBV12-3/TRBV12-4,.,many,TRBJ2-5,CASSSLGSRETQYF,TGTGCCAGCAGTTCTCTAGGCTCGCGGGAGACCCAGTACTTC
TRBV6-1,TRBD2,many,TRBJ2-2,CASSASGGLTGELFF,TGTGCCAGCAGTGCCAGCGGGGGGCTGACCGGGGAGCTGTTTTTT
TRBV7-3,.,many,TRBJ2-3,CASSSGSTDTQYF,TGTGCCAGCAGCAGCGGAAGCACAGATACGCAGTATTTT